The next 17 T cell receptor beta chains were all read from a single sample in a study of beta chain features in type 1 diabetes. Every bit of the isolated RNA underwent reverse transcription, so sequencing read expressed TCRB transcripts. Sequencing was performed with immunoSEQ multiplex PCR; in TCRdb, only in-frame clones are kept and a portion is missing. This sample yields about 160,000 clones, of which just over 9% are seen a single time; approximately 2.3% belongs to the top ten. Sequencing was done on a sample of central memory CD4+ T cells from blood. The receptors stem from a woman in her late teens or twenties in good health.

To note about this clone: Other DNA sequences within the sample encode an identical CDR3. CDR3 nucleotide sequence: TGTGCCAGCTCACTGGACAGGGGTGCCTACGAGCAGTACTTC. Translated: CASSLDRGAYEQYF. This chain links TRBV18 with TRBJ2-7, with 9 bases lining up with TRBD1. The J segment lost 2 bases and the V segment lost 4 bases, leaving 3 bases of the junction unmatched. Germline assignment: CDR1 KGHSH and CDR2 LQKENI. The CDR3 has 14 amino acids.

This clone was picked up a small number of times. The chain is built from TRBV5-1 and TRBJ2-2; maybe TRBD1 (5 bases). This CDR3 region has 14 residues. Germline V gene sequence: CDR1 SGHRS, CDR2 YFSETQ. Trimming cost V 4 bases and J 3 bases, with 10 bases left between them. The CDR3, as DNA: TGCGCCAGCAGCCCACAAGGGGACACCGGGGAGCTGTTTTTT. Translating it yields CASSPQGDTGELFF.

CDR3 sequence reads: CASSPGTGGFYTEAFF. CDR3 DNA sequence: TGTGCCAGCAGTCCCGGGACAGGGGGCTTTTACACTGAAGCTTTCTTT. The rearrangement joins TRBV27 to TRBJ1-1; 12 bases align to TRBD1. Germline lookup yields CDR1 MNHEY and CDR2 SMNVEV (reference sequence). J lost 3 bases, V lost 5 bases, and 7 bases had no gene match. CDR3 length: 16 amino acids.

This clone has a handful of counts. The chain joins TRBV30 to TRBJ2-1; D unresolved. Germline loops: CDR1 GTSNPN, CDR2 SVGIG (reference sequence). There are 16 residues in the CDR3. V gave up 5 bases and J gave up 1 base, with 18 bases separating them. The CDR3 loop reads CAWGPRLLISYNEQFF. CDR3 DNA: TGTGCCTGGGGGCCTCGGCTCCTCATTTCCTACAATGAGCAGTTCTTC.

The chain joins TRBV7-2 to TRBJ2-3; tentatively, D is TRBD1 (5 bases). Between the trimmed V and J ends, which lost 4 bases and 4 bases, there was a span of 9 bases. Germline V gives CDR1 SGHTA, CDR2 FQGNSA. The CDR3 runs 13 residues. Here the CDR3 DNA reads TGTGCCAGCAGCTGGGAAGGGGCAGATACGCAGTATTTT. Translating gives CASSWEGADTQYF.

V is TRBV15 and J is TRBJ1-1; possible D gene TRBD1, 6 bases. Per the germline V gene, CDR1 is LNHNV and CDR2 is YYDKDF (reference sequence). The CDR3 is 15 amino acids. V was cut by 2 bases and J by 5 bases, with 15 bases left in between. CDR3 region: CATSRSRGRVTEAFF. CDR3 sequence (DNA): TGTGCCACCAGCAGATCGCGGGGGCGGGTGACTGAAGCTTTCTTT.

CDR3 sequence (DNA): TGTGCCACCGCGGCGGGAAGCAATCAGCCCCAGCATTTT. Its translation is CATAAGSNQPQHF. The chain couples TRBV15 to TRBJ1-5; D is undetermined. The CDR3 is 13 residues long. Germline V lookup: CDR1 LNHNV, CDR2 YYDKDF (reference sequence). V gave up 8 bases and J gave up 1 base, with 9 bases separating them.

This clone has just a few counts. This rearrangement joins TRBV14 to TRBJ1-1; the match to TRBD1 covers 7 bases. The germline V gene has CDR1 SGHDN and CDR2 FVKESK. V dropped 1 base and J dropped 1; count of bases not matched to a gene: 12. There are 18 residues in the CDR3. The CDR3 DNA sequence: TGTGCCAGCAGCCAAGTTCTTGGCAGGGGGAAGGGGAACACTGAAGCTTTCTTT. Translation: CASSQVLGRGKGNTEAFF.

This clone was counted between two and nine times. The genes are TRBV28 and TRBJ2-3; maybe TRBD2 (5 bases). Germline CDR1 and CDR2: MDHEN and SYDVKM. The CDR3 is 13 amino acids. Trimming removed 7 bases at V and 3 bases at J, with 11 bases between. CDR3 in DNA: TGTGCCAGCATTAGGACTGAGACAGATACGCAGTATTTT. Its protein product is CASIRTETDTQYF.

This clone has more than one count but fewer than ten. J is TRBJ2-5 and V is TRBV7-9; tentative D call: TRBD2 (5 bases). Trimming stripped 7 bases from V and 6 bases from J, with 15 bases between. The CDR3 is 13 amino acids. Germline V CDR1 and CDR2: SEHNR, FQNEAQ (reference sequence). Here the CDR3 reads CASTREGIQTQYF. Written as DNA, the CDR3 is TGTGCCAGCACCCGAGAGGGTATACAGACCCAGTACTTC.

This chain uses TRBV2 with TRBJ2-1, with D possibly matching TRBD1 (6 bases). Germline V gives CDR1 SNHLY, CDR2 FYNNEI. The CDR3 is 14 amino acids. The V and J ends lost 4 bases and 6 bases respectively, with 13 bases between them. CDR3 sequence reads: CASSVRTAINEQFF. The CDR3, as DNA: TGTGCCAGCAGTGTAAGGACAGCAATCAATGAGCAGTTCTTC.

This clone has only a few counts. The rearrangement uses TRBV4-1 and TRBJ2-5; 10 bases match TRBD2. The ends lost 2 bases at V and 2 bases at J; junction bases unmatched: 11. The CDR3 sequence is 18 residues long. From germline, CDR1 is MGHRA and CDR2 YSYEKL. CDR3 sequence: CASSQTGLAPDVQETQYF. CDR3 in DNA: TGCGCCAGCAGCCAAACGGGACTAGCGCCCGACGTACAAGAGACCCAGTACTTC.

This clone was seen a handful of times. The V and J genes are TRBV5-1 and TRBJ1-2, with D possibly being TRBD1 (5 bases). The ends were cut back, 4 bases at V and 8 bases at J, with 15 bases in the middle. Per germline, CDR1 SGHRS and CDR2 YFSETQ. The CDR3 has 13 residues. CDR3 in DNA: TGCGCCAGCAGCCCGGGGGATGTGGGGGGCTACACCTTC. This encodes CASSPGDVGGYTF.

This clone showed up many times. The DNA of the CDR3 is TGCAGCGTTGATGAGGGACTAGCGGGAGGGAGTGAGCAGTTCTTC. This sequence encodes CSVDEGLAGGSEQFF. The chain employs TRBV29-1 and TRBJ2-1; 16 bases agree with TRBD2. Germline V gives CDR1 SQVTM, CDR2 ANQGSEA. V lost 3 bases, J lost 9 bases, and 5 bases stayed unmatched. This CDR3 has 15 residues.

The rearrangement uses TRBV5-6 and TRBJ2-1; TRBD1 agrees at 10 bases. Per germline, CDR1 SGHDT and CDR2 YYEEEE. There are 15 residues in the CDR3. Trimming cost V 0 bases and J 4 bases; bases outside gene matches: 1. CDR3 amino acids: CASSLGTGGYNEQFF. Written as DNA, the CDR3 is TGTGCCAGCAGCTTGGGGACAGGGGGGTACAATGAGCAGTTCTTC.

This clone was seen a handful of times. V is TRBV30 and J is TRBJ1-4; 10 bases are a match to TRBD1. In germline, CDR1 is GTSNPN, CDR2 SVGIG (reference sequence). The V and J ends lost 3 bases and 7 bases, in that order; junction bases with no gene match: 2. CDR3 length equals 13 residues. CDR3 in amino acids: CAWRGTGVEKLFF. The CDR3 DNA is TGTGCCTGGAGGGGGACAGGGGTTGAAAAACTGTTTTTT. Variable domain in full (rest from reference TRBV30 and TRBJ1-4): SQTIHQWPATLVQPVGSPLSLECTVEGTSNPNLYWYRQAAGRGLQLLFYSVGIGQISSEVPQNLSASRPQDRQFILSSKKLLLSDSGFYLCAWRGTGVEKLFFGSGTQLSVL.

The rearrangement uses TRBV27 and TRBJ1-1; D remains ambiguous. Looked up from germline, CDR1 is MNHEY and CDR2 is SMNVEV (reference sequence). The CDR3 is 13 residues long. V lost 2 bases, J lost 6 bases, and 10 bases lay in between. The CDR3 here is CASSLGGRPEAFF. The CDR3 coding sequence is TGTGCCAGCAGTTTAGGAGGAAGGCCTGAAGCTTTCTTT.